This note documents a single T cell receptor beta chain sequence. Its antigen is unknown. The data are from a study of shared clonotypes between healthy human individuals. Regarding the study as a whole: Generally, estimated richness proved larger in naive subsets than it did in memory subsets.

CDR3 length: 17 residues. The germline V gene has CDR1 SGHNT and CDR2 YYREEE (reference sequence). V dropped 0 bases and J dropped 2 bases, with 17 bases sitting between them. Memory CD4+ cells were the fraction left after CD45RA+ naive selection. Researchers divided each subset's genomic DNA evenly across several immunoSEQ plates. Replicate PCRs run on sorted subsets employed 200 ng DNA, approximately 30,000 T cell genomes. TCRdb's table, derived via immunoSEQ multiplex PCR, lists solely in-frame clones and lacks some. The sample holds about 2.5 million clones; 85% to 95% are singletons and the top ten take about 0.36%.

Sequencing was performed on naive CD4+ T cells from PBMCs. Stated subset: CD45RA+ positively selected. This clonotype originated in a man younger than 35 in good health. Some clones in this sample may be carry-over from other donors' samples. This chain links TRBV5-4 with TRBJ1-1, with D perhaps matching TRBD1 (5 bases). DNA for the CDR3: TGTGCCAGCAGCTTGGGGGGGTCCGGGACGACCAACACTGAAGCTTTCTTT. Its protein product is CASSLGGSGTTNTEAFF.